This TCR beta chain was identified during a study of blood T cell repertoires in COVID-19. Study-wide context: COVID-19 samples from acute and convalescent phases originated in the United States, Italy and Spain. T cells, B-cell-depleted T cells, or PBMCs supplied cDNA or gDNA.

Original processing notes: For nucleated cells, counts were estimated from reference gene primer amplification. This table comes from immunoSEQ multiplex PCR, and its TCRdb copy is limited to in-frame clones, with some not included. D and trimming come from the DNA, and the V and J calls and clone size come from that table. The sample yields some 97,000 clones, roughly 92% seen once. This clonotype was obtained from a man between 65 and 85 years old with acute or convalescent COVID-19. Sequenced material: peripheral blood.

DNA for the CDR3: TGTGCCTCTGACAGGGAGATGAACACTGAAGCTTTCTTT. Amino acids: CASDREMNTEAFF. The V gene is TRBV12-3 or TRBV12-4, the J gene TRBJ1-1, with TRBD1 matching over 7 bases. The CDR3 is 13 residues long. V gave up 11 bases and J gave up 0 bases; unmatched junction bases: 6.